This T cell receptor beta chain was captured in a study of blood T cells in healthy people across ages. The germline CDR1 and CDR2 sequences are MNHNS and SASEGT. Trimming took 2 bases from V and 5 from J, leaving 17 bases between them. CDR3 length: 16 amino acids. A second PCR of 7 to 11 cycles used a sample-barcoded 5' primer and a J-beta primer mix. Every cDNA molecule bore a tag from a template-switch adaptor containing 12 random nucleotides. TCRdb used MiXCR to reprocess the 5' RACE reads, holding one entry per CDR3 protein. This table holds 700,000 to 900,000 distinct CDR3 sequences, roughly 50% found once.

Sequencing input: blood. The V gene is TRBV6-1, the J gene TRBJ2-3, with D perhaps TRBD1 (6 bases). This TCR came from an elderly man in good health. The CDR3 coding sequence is TGTGCCAGCAGTGAACCCGGGGACAATACCAGAGATACGCAGTATTTT. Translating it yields CASSEPGDNTRDTQYF.